This T cell receptor (beta chain) was captured in a study of blood T cell repertoires in COVID-19. In the study overall: Samples taken during acute and convalescent COVID-19 were collected in the United States, Italy and Spain.

V was shortened by 6 bases and J by 4 bases, with 15 bases between the two germline ends. CDR1 and CDR2 (germline): SGHAT, FQNNGV. This CDR3 has 14 residues. The data were produced by immunoSEQ multiplex PCR, yet TCRdb's version contains in-frame clones alone and is incomplete. This sample has 250,000 or so clones, with around four fifths found just once. The sample was peripheral blood. The chain combines TRBV11-2 with TRBJ1-2, with D perhaps matching TRBD1 (6 bases). The sequence was collected from a woman aged 60 to 75 with active or convalescent COVID-19. CDR3 nucleotide sequence: TGTGCCAGCAGTTCCAACAGGGCCCCCTATGGCTACACCTTC. It yields the protein CASSSNRAPYGYTF.